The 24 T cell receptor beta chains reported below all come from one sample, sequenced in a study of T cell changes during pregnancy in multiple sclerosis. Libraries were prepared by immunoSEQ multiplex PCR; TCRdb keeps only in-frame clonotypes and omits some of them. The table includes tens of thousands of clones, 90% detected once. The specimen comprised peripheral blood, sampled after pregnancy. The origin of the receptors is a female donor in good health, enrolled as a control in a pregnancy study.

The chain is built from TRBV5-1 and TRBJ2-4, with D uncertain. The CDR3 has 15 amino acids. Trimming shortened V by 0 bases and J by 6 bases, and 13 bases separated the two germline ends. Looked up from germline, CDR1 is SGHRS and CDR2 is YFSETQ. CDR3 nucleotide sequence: TGCGCCAGCAGCTTGGTCGGAGCCCACGGAAACATTCAGTACTTC. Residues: CASSLVGAHGNIQYF.

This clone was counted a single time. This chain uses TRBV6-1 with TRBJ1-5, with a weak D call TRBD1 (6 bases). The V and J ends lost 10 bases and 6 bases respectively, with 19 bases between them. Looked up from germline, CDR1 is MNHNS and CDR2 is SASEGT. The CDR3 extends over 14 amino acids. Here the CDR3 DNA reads TGTGCCACCGAATCAACAGGGCCAGGTCAGCCCCAGCATTTT. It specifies CATESTGPGQPQHF.

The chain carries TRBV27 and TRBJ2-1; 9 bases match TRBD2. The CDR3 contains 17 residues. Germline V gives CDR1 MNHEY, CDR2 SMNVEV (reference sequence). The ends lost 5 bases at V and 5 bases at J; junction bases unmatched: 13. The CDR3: CASSSRPLGGRDNEQFF. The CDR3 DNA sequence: TGTGCCAGCAGTAGCCGCCCCTTGGGCGGGAGGGACAATGAGCAGTTCTTC.

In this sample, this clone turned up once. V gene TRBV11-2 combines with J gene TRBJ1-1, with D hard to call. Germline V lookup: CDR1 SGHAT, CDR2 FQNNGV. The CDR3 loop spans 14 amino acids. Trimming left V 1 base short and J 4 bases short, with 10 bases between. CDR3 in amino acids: CASSLGSYGTEAFF. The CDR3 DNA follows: TGTGCCAGCAGCTTAGGGAGCTACGGCACTGAAGCTTTCTTT.

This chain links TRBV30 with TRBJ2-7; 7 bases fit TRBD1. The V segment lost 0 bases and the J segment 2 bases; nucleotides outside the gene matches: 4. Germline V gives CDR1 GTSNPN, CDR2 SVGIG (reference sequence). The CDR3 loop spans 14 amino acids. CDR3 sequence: CAWSVGTATYEQYF. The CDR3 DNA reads TGTGCCTGGAGTGTAGGGACAGCAACCTACGAGCAGTACTTC.

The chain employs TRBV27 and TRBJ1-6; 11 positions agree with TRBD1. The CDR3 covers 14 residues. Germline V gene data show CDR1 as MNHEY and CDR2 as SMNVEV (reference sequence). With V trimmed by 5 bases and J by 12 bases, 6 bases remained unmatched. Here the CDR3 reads CASSPRDRGEPLHF. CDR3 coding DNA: TGTGCCAGCAGTCCCCGGGACAGGGGGGAACCCCTCCACTTT.

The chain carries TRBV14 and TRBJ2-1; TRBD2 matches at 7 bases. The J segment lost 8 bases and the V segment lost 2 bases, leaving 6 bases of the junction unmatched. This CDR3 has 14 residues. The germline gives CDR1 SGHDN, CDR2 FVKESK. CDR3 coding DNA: TGTGCCAGCAGCCAACCGCGGACTAGGGATGAGCAGTTCTTC. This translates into CASSQPRTRDEQFF.

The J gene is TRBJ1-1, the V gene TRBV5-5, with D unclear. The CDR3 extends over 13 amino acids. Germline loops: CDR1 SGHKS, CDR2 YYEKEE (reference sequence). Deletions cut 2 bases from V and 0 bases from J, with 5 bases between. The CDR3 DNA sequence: TGTGCCAGCAGCTTTACTGTGAACACTGAAGCTTTCTTT. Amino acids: CASSFTVNTEAFF.

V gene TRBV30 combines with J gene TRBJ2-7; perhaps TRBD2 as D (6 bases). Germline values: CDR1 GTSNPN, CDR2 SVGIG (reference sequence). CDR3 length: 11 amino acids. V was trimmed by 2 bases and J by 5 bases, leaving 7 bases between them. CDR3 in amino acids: CAWSPSDEQYF. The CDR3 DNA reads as TGTGCCTGGAGTCCTAGCGACGAGCAGTACTTC.

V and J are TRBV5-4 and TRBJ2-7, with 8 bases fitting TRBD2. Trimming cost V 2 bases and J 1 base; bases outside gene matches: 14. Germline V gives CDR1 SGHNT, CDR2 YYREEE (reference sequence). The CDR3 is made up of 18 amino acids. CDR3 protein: CASSFLGLEYPGSYEQYF. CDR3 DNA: TGTGCCAGCAGCTTCTTGGGACTAGAATATCCTGGGTCCTACGAGCAGTACTTC.

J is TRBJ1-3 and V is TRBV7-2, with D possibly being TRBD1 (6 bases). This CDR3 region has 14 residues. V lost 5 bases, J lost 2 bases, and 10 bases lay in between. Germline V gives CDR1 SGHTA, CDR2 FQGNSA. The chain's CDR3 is CASSPDRPGNTIYF. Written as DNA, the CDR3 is TGTGCCAGCAGCCCCGACAGGCCTGGAAACACCATATATTTT.

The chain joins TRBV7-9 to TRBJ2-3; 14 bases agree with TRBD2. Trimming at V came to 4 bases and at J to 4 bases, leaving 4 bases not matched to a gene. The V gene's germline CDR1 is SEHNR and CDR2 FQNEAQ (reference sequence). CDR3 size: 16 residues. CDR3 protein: CASSWGLAGVSDTQYF. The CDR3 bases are TGTGCCAGCAGCTGGGGACTAGCGGGAGTTTCAGATACGCAGTATTTT.

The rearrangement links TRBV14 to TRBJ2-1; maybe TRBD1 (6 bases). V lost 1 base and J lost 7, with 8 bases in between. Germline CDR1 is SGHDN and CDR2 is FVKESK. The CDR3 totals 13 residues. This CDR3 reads CASSQVRGNEQFF. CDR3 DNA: TGTGCCAGCAGCCAAGTCAGGGGAAATGAGCAGTTCTTC.

This CDR3 reads CASSYKGGSTEAFF. The CDR3 nucleotides read TGTGCCAGCAGTTACAAGGGGGGGAGCACTGAAGCTTTCTTT. V is TRBV6-5 and J is TRBJ1-1, with D perhaps matching TRBD1 (6 bases). Deletions cut 2 bases from V and 4 bases from J, with 11 bases between. Looked up from germline, CDR1 is MNHEY and CDR2 is SVGAGI. CDR3 length equals 14 residues.

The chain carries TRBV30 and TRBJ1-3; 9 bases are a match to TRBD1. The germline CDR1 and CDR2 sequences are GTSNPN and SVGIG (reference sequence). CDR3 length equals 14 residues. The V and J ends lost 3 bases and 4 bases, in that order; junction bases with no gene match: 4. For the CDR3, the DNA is TGTGCCTGGAGCGGGGGACAGGGAGGAAACACCATATATTTT. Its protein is CAWSGGQGGNTIYF.

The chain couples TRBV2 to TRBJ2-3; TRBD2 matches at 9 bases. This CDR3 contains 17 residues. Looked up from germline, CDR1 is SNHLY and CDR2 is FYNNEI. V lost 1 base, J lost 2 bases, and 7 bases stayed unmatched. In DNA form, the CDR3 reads TGTGCCAGCAGTGAAGAGGAGACTAGCGGTTTCACAGATACGCAGTATTTT. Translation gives CASSEEETSGFTDTQYF.

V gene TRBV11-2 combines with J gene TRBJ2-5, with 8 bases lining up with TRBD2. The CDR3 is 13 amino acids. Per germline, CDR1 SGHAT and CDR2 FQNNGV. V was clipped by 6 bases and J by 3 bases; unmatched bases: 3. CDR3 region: CASRAGVEETQYF. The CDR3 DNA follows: TGTGCCAGCAGAGCGGGAGTTGAAGAGACCCAGTACTTC.

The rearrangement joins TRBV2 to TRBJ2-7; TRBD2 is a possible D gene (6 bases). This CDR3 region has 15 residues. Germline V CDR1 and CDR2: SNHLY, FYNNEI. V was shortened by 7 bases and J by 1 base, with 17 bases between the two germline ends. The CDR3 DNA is TGTGCCAGCAAGATCGGGGACTCACCTTCCTACGAGCAGTACTTC. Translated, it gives CASKIGDSPSYEQYF.

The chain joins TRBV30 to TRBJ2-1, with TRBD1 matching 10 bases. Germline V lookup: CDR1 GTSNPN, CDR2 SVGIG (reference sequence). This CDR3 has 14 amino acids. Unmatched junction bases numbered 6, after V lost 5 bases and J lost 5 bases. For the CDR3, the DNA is TGTGCCTGGTCCCGGGACAGGGGCCACAATGAGCAGTTCTTC. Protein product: CAWSRDRGHNEQFF.

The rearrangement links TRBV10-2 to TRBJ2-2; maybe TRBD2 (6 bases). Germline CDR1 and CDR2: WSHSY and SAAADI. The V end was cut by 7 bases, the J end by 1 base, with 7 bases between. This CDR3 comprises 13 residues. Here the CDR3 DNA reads TGCGCCAGCATGGGGGGGAACACCGGGGAGCTGTTTTTT. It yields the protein CASMGGNTGELFF.

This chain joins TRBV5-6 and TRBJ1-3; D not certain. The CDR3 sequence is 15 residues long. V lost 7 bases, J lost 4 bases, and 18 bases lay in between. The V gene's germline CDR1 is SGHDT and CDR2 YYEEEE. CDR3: CASHWYEELGNTIYF. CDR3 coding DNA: TGTGCCAGCCACTGGTACGAGGAACTCGGAAACACCATATATTTT. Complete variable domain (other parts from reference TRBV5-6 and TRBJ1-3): DAGVTQSPTHLIKTRGQQVTLRCSPKSGHDTVSWYQQALGQGPQFIFQYYEEEERQRGNFPDRFSGHQFPNYSSELNVNALLLGDSALYLCASHWYEELGNTIYFGEGSWLTVV.

CDR3 region: CASSVDGEAPYGYTF. The CDR3 DNA reads TGTGCCAGCAGCGTTGATGGGGAGGCTCCCTATGGCTACACCTTC. The chain links TRBV9 to TRBJ1-2; D is unclear. The CDR3 covers 15 residues. V gave up 2 bases and J gave up 4 bases, with 15 bases separating them. Looked up from germline, CDR1 is SGDLS and CDR2 is YYNGEE.

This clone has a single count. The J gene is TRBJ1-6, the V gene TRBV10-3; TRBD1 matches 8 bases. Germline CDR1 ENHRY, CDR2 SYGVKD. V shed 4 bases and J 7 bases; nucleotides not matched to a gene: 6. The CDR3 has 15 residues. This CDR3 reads CAISGQGAWNSPLHF. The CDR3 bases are TGTGCCATCAGTGGGCAGGGGGCATGGAATTCACCCCTCCACTTT.

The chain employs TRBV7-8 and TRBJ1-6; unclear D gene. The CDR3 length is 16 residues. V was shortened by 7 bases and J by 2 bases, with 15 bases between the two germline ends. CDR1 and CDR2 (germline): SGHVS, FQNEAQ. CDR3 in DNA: TGTGCCAGCACCAAGGGTCTCGGGACCTATAATTCACCCCTCCACTTT. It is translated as CASTKGLGTYNSPLHF.